The clone carrying this T cell receptor beta chain showed up many times. As yet, its antigen is unknown. The CDR3 is 13 residues long. Germline V gives CDR1 SQVTM, CDR2 ANQGSEA. V was clipped by 6 bases and J by 1 base, with 12 bases between them. During its preparation, the TCRbeta library received unique molecular identifiers. TCRdb re-derived calls from the PCR reads in MiXCR, one entry per CDR3 protein. The sample yields around 300,000 distinct CDR3 sequences, about 9.4% seen once. The data are from a study of T-cell reconstitution after alpha-beta-depleted transplantation in children. Whole-study results and caveats: Most T-cell counts and diversity one year after the transplant came from T cells that were newly produced. Surviving recipient T cells and thymic progenitors underlay high day-60 TCRbeta diversity in some patients.

This specimen was PBMCs, taken before TCRalphabeta/CD19-depleted stem cell transplant. The chain combines TRBV29-1 with TRBJ1-1, with D possibly matching TRBD1 (5 bases). This receptor was identified in a boy in the first two years of life with acute myeloid leukemia, due to receive a stem cell transplant. CDR3 residues: CSVRGEGNTEAFF. The CDR3 coding sequence is TGCAGCGTCCGGGGGGAGGGGAACACTGAAGCTTTCTTT.